These 31 T cell receptor beta chains were all obtained from the same sample, sequenced in a study of T-cell memory formation after mild COVID-19. TCRdb ran MiXCR on the 5' RACE reads and lists one entry per CDR3 protein. The sample yields approximately 40,000 distinct CDR3 sequences, roughly 10% seen once. The sample was PBMCs or a T cell subset sorted from them (not recorded which). The receptors were sampled from a man between 18 and 29 years old who had mild COVID-19 (a few samples of this study predate the infection). Cell type and time point are not known.

This clonotype was seen more than once but under ten times. The chain carries TRBV4-1 and TRBJ1-1; no clear D. Trimming removed 4 bases from V and 6 bases from J, with 21 bases in between. The CDR3 runs 16 residues. Germline V gene data show CDR1 as MGHRA and CDR2 as YSYEKL. In nucleotides, the CDR3 is TGCGCCAGCAGCCGCGGTTTACGTGACCTTAAATCTGAAGCTTTCTTT. It yields the protein CASSRGLRDLKSEAFF.

This clonotype was seen many times. A junction boundary mismatches the germline segment, possibly from a read error. The V gene is TRBV7-9, the J gene TRBJ2-7, with D perhaps matching TRBD1 or TRBD2 (5 bases each). Germline assignment: CDR1 SEHNR and CDR2 FQNEAQ (reference sequence). The CDR3 is made up of 11 amino acids. For the CDR3, the DNA is TGTGCCAGCAGCTTAGGGGACGGCTATTCTTTC. Its translation is CASSLGDGYSF. The full variable domain, its missing parts supplied by reference TRBV7-9 and TRBJ2-7, is DTGVSQNPRHKITKRGQNVTFRCDPISEHNRLYWYRQTLGQGPEFLTYFQNEAQLEKSRLLSDRFSAERPKGSFSTLEIQRTEQGDSAMYLCASSLGDGYSFGPGTRLTVT.

This clonotype was recorded many times. The chain employs TRBV4-3 and TRBJ2-1; 14 bases fit TRBD2. The trim removed 5 bases at V and 2 bases at J, leaving 2 bases unmatched. The CDR3 is made up of 16 amino acids. Per germline, CDR1 LGHNA and CDR2 YSLEER. The CDR3 region has the DNA TGCGCCAGCAGCTCGACTAGCGGGGGGGCCTACAATGAGCAGTTCTTC. Residues: CASSSTSGGAYNEQFF.

This clonotype has a count of ten or more. The V call is TRBV7-2, the J call TRBJ2-5, with D perhaps matching TRBD2 (5 bases). Germline CDR1 SGHTA, CDR2 FQGNSA. This CDR3 region has 15 residues. The ends were cut back, 6 bases at V and 1 base at J, with 15 bases in the middle. The CDR3 here is CASSGVRGLQETQYF. The CDR3 DNA follows: TGTGCCAGCAGTGGGGTTAGAGGGCTCCAAGAGACCCAGTACTTC.

In its sample, this clonotype was seen many times. The chain combines TRBV7-2 with TRBJ2-1; TRBD2 matches at 7 bases. The germline V gene encodes CDR1 SGHTA and CDR2 FQGNSA. The CDR3 loop spans 13 amino acids. V was clipped by 5 bases and J by 10 bases; unmatched bases: 8. The CDR3 is CASSHSWEGEQFF. In DNA form, the CDR3 reads TGTGCCAGCAGCCACTCGTGGGAGGGGGAGCAGTTCTTC. The whole variable domain, filled in from reference TRBV7-2 and TRBJ2-1, reads GAGVSQSPSNKVTEKGKDVELRCDPISGHTALYWYRQSLGQGLEFLIYFQGNSAPDKSGLPSDRFSAERTGGSVSTLTIQRTQQEDSAVYLCASSHSWEGEQFFGPGTRLTVL.

This clonotype has at least ten counts. The chain recombines TRBV27 with TRBJ2-1, with a weak D call TRBD2 (7 bases). The V end lost 8 bases, the J end lost 7 bases, and 21 bases lay between the germline ends. The germline gives CDR1 MNHEY, CDR2 SMNVEV (reference sequence). This CDR3 contains 15 residues. The CDR3 spells CASWPDGGRENEQFF. In nucleotides, the CDR3 is TGTGCCAGCTGGCCTGACGGGGGGCGGGAAAATGAGCAGTTCTTC.

The sample holds many counts of this clonotype. V gene TRBV4-1 combines with J gene TRBJ1-1, with D possibly TRBD1 on 5 matching bases. The germline CDR1 and CDR2 sequences are MGHRA and YSYEKL. The V end was cut by 3 bases, the J end by 3 bases, with 20 bases between. This CDR3 has 17 residues. DNA for the CDR3: TGCGCCAGCAGCCACCGGGGGAAGACGGCAGAGGACACTGAAGCTTTCTTT. Translated, it gives CASSHRGKTAEDTEAFF.

This clonotype was observed at least ten times. This CDR3 reads CASSPQMGVNTEAFF. Written as DNA, the CDR3 is TGCGCCAGCAGTCCGCAAATGGGTGTGAACACTGAAGCTTTCTTT. V is TRBV4-1 and J is TRBJ1-1; D remains unclear. The CDR3 loop spans 15 amino acids. Germline loops: CDR1 MGHRA, CDR2 YSYEKL. Between the trimmed V and J ends, which lost 6 bases and 0 bases, there was a span of 14 bases.

At least ten counts were recorded for this clonotype. V usage is TRBV4-2 and J usage is TRBJ1-6; a possible D gene is TRBD1 (5 bases). V was trimmed by 3 bases and J by 4 bases, leaving 10 bases between them. This CDR3 is 15 amino acids long. Germline CDR1 LGHNA, CDR2 YNFKEQ. The CDR3 DNA reads TGTGCCAGCAGCCACACCTCAGGGTATAATTCACCCCTCCACTTT. It translates to CASSHTSGYNSPLHF.

This clonotype was seen at least ten times. CDR3 nucleotides: TGTGCCAGCAGCCTAGACAGGGGGCAAGAGACCCAGTACTTC. Translation gives CASSLDRGQETQYF. The rearrangement uses TRBV6-1 and TRBJ2-5; the match to TRBD1 covers 9 bases. Germline-derived CDR1 and CDR2 are MNHNS and SASEGT. V trimming: 6 bases; J trimming: 2 bases; junction bases outside the gene matches: 4. The CDR3 covers 14 residues.

This clonotype was counted many times. The rearrangement links TRBV7-6 to TRBJ2-3, with no clear D. Germline V CDR1 and CDR2: SGHVS, FNYEAQ. The CDR3 extends over 16 amino acids. V was shortened by 4 bases and J by 1 base, with 15 bases between the two germline ends. The CDR3 spells CASSSRLADRTDTQYF. Here the CDR3 DNA reads TGTGCCAGCAGCTCCCGATTGGCAGACCGCACAGATACGCAGTATTTT.

This clonotype was found many times. The chain couples TRBV25-1 to TRBJ2-4; D not certain. The CDR3 runs 18 residues. The ends were cut back, 1 base at V and 2 bases at J, with 18 bases in the middle. Per germline, CDR1 MGHDK and CDR2 SYGVNS. This chain's CDR3 is CASSESPVGYATKNIQYF. The CDR3 DNA sequence: TGTGCCAGCAGTGAATCCCCGGTCGGGTACGCTACCAAAAACATTCAGTACTTC.

This sequence joins TRBV9 and TRBJ2-1; D is undetermined. V was shortened by 2 bases and J by 6 bases, with 6 bases between the two germline ends. CDR3 length: 12 residues. The germline gives CDR1 SGDLS, CDR2 YYNGEE. The CDR3 nucleotides are TGTGCCAGCAGCGTGGGTCCCAATGAGCAGTTCTTC. Amino acid sequence: CASSVGPNEQFF.

This clonotype was seen ten or more times. This chain joins TRBV4-3 and TRBJ2-3; the match to TRBD2 covers 9 bases. Per the germline V gene, CDR1 is LGHNA and CDR2 is YSLEER. The CDR3 runs to 18 residues. Trimming took 1 base from V and 3 from J; bases not matched to a gene: 11. In DNA, the CDR3 is TGCGCCAGCAGCCAAGTTTGGGAGCGGGGGGCCGATACAGATACGCAGTATTTT. It codes for CASSQVWERGADTDTQYF.

There are many counts of this clonotype. The V call is TRBV7-3, the J call TRBJ2-1, with 11 positions matching TRBD2. The J segment lost 5 bases and the V segment lost 5 bases, leaving 8 bases of the junction unmatched. The CDR3 runs 16 residues. Germline CDR1 and CDR2: SGHTA and FQGTGA. CDR3 sequence reads: CASSPGTSGRHNEQFF. CDR3 DNA sequence: TGTGCCAGCAGCCCAGGGACTAGCGGACGTCACAATGAGCAGTTCTTC.

This clonotype was detected ten times or more. The J gene is TRBJ1-1, the V gene TRBV7-9, with 7 bases aligning to TRBD1. Germline loops: CDR1 SEHNR, CDR2 FQNEAQ (reference sequence). The CDR3 extends over 13 amino acids. Unmatched junction bases numbered 5, after V lost 5 bases and J lost 5 bases. In DNA form, the CDR3 reads TGTGCCAGCAGCGCGCAGGGGGAAACTGAAGCTTTCTTT. Translated: CASSAQGETEAFF.

This clonotype was seen a few times. J is TRBJ1-2 and V is TRBV7-3; TRBD1 aligns across 8 bases. The CDR3 sequence is 13 residues long. The ends lost 2 bases at V and 6 bases at J; junction bases unmatched: 2. CDR1 and CDR2 from the germline V gene are SGHTA and FQGTGA. CDR3 amino acids: CASSLGQGDGYTF. The DNA for the CDR3 is TGTGCCAGCAGCTTAGGACAGGGTGATGGCTACACCTTC. The variable domain in full, with the rest retrieved from reference TRBV7-3 and TRBJ1-2, is GAGVSQTPSNKVTEKGKYVELRCDPISGHTALYWYRQSLGQGPEFLIYFQGTGAADDSGLPNDRFFAVRPEGSVSTLKIQRTERGDSAVYLCASSLGQGDGYTFGSGTRLTVV.

Many counts were recorded for this clonotype. The chain recombines TRBV7-9 with TRBJ2-3, with a tentative D call TRBD2 (6 bases). Germline V CDR1 and CDR2: SEHNR, FQNEAQ (reference sequence). The V end was cut by 1 base, the J end by 2 bases, with 7 bases between. There are 14 residues in the CDR3. The DNA of the CDR3 is TGTGCCAGCAGCTTAGGGGACTCCACAGATACGCAGTATTTT. Translation gives CASSLGDSTDTQYF.

This clonotype came up many times. CDR3 nucleotide sequence: TGTGCCAGCAGTGGCCCTACAGGGGGAGCATCTGAGCAGTACTTC. Its translation: CASSGPTGGASEQYF. The chain combines TRBV25-1 with TRBJ2-7; 8 bases map to TRBD1. V shed 4 bases, J shed 7 bases, and the junction held 12 bases outside the gene matches. The CDR3 has 15 amino acids. Germline CDR1 MGHDK, CDR2 SYGVNS.

This clonotype appeared many times. This sequence joins TRBV27 and TRBJ2-4; 12 bases are a match to TRBD2. This CDR3 is 18 amino acids long. J gave up 0 bases and V 5 bases, and 8 bases lay outside the gene matches. CDR1 is MNHEY, CDR2 SMNVEV, per germline (reference sequence). The chain's CDR3 is CASSKLAGGIIAKNIQYF. CDR3 DNA: TGTGCCAGCAGTAAACTAGCGGGGGGCATAATAGCCAAAAACATTCAGTACTTC.

This rearrangement joins TRBV14 to TRBJ2-7, with D unclear. The V end was cut by 0 bases, the J end by 2 bases, with 14 bases between. Germline values: CDR1 SGHDN, CDR2 FVKESK. This CDR3 spans 16 amino acids. CDR3 nucleotide sequence: TGTGCCAGCAGCCAAGAGTCCCGATTCTTGGCCTACGAGCAGTACTTC. Translation gives CASSQESRFLAYEQYF. Based on the CDR3 plus reference TRBV14 and TRBJ2-7, the full variable domain is EAGVTQFPSHSVIEKGQTVTLRCDPISGHDNLYWYRRVMGKEIKFLLHFVKESKQDESGMPNNRFLAERTGGTYSTLKVQPAELEDSGVYFCASSQESRFLAYEQYFGPGTRLTVT.

This clonotype was counted ten times or more. The chain links TRBV11-2 to TRBJ2-4; D may be TRBD1 (6 bases). The germline CDR1 and CDR2 sequences are SGHAT and FQNNGV. V was shortened by 4 bases and J by 5 bases, with 18 bases between the two germline ends. The CDR3 spans 16 residues. The CDR3 sequence is CASSSQRGRHENIQYF. The CDR3 DNA follows: TGTGCCAGCAGCTCACAAAGGGGGAGACACGAAAACATTCAGTACTTC. The full variable domain, with the rest looked up from reference TRBV11-2 and TRBJ2-4, is EAGVAQSPRYKIIEKRQSVAFWCNPISGHATLYWYQQILGQGPKLLIQFQNNGVVDDSQLPKDRFSAERLKGVDSTLKIQPAKLEDSAVYLCASSSQRGRHENIQYFGAGTRLSVL.

This chain uses TRBV18 with TRBJ2-7; 11 nucleotides line up with TRBD2. The CDR3 has 11 residues. The germline gives CDR1 KGHSH, CDR2 LQKENI. CDR3: CASGRDYEQYF. As DNA, the CDR3 is TGTGCTAGCGGGAGGGACTACGAGCAGTACTTC.

The CDR3 DNA follows: TGTGCCAGCAGCTTAGGAGGTCTCCGCACAGATACGCAGTATTTT. Its translation is CASSLGGLRTDTQYF. V and J are TRBV7-2 and TRBJ2-3; D gene uncertain. The CDR3 spans 15 residues. The V gene's germline CDR1 is SGHTA and CDR2 FQGNSA. Trimming left V 1 base short and J 1 base short, with 9 bases between.

J is TRBJ2-1 and V is TRBV27; tentatively, D is TRBD1 (6 bases). The CDR3 length is 13 residues. V lost 5 bases and J lost 8, with 13 bases in between. Germline V gene data show CDR1 as MNHEY and CDR2 as SMNVEV (reference sequence). The CDR3 loop is CASSGQGIDEQFF. In DNA form, the CDR3 reads TGTGCCAGCAGTGGGCAGGGGATCGATGAGCAGTTCTTC.

The chain joins TRBV4-1 to TRBJ2-3; 16 positions match TRBD2. The CDR3 has 19 amino acids. CDR1 is MGHRA, CDR2 YSYEKL, per germline. V lost 0 bases and J lost 0; bases outside the gene matches: 3. The CDR3 here is CASSQDLGLAGGSTDTQYF. CDR3 nucleotide sequence: TGCGCCAGCAGCCAAGATCTGGGACTAGCGGGGGGGAGCACAGATACGCAGTATTTT.

This clonotype was recorded at least ten times. J is TRBJ2-5 and V is TRBV28, with D perhaps being TRBD1 or TRBD2 (5 bases each). Trimming left V 8 bases short and J 7 bases short, with 23 bases between. CDR1 MDHEN and CDR2 SYDVKM come from the germline V gene. The CDR3 has 15 amino acids. CDR3 sequence: CASQAADWTSGTQYF. CDR3 in DNA: TGTGCCAGCCAAGCGGCTGACTGGACATCGGGGACCCAGTACTTC.

This clonotype was seen repeatedly, ten times or more. J is TRBJ2-3 and V is TRBV7-2, with 9 bases matching TRBD2. The CDR3 length is 17 residues. The germline gives CDR1 SGHTA, CDR2 FQGNSA. V was clipped by 6 bases and J by 4 bases; unmatched bases: 14. CDR3: CASSRVTGTSPSDTQYF. As DNA, the CDR3 is TGTGCCAGCAGTCGGGTAACCGGGACTAGCCCTTCAGATACGCAGTATTTT.

The CDR3 loop reads CASSQTGTLVEAFF. In DNA form, the CDR3 reads TGTGCCAGCAGCCAAACCGGGACTTTAGTTGAAGCTTTCTTT. The rearrangement joins TRBV7-8 to TRBJ1-1, with D possibly TRBD1 on 5 matching bases. Germline CDR1 is SGHVS and CDR2 is FQNEAQ. CDR3 length equals 14 residues. V lost 5 bases, J lost 7 bases, and 17 bases lay in between.

This clonotype was picked up a small number of times. J is TRBJ2-3 and V is TRBV14; unclear D gene. CDR3 size: 16 residues. V lost 1 base to trimming and J lost 0 bases, with 11 bases between them. The germline V gene encodes CDR1 SGHDN and CDR2 FVKESK. CDR3 sequence (DNA): TGTGCCAGCAGCCAAGGAGTTGGCGGTAGCACAGATACGCAGTATTTT. Translation gives CASSQGVGGSTDTQYF.

V and J are TRBV6-1 and TRBJ1-5, with D possibly matching TRBD1 (5 bases). The CDR3 consists of 15 residues. Deletions cut 2 bases from V and 0 bases from J, with 8 bases between. Looked up from germline, CDR1 is MNHNS and CDR2 is SASEGT. The CDR3 reads CASSETGPSNQPQHF. CDR3 nucleotide sequence: TGTGCCAGCAGTGAAACAGGACCTAGCAATCAGCCCCAGCATTTT.